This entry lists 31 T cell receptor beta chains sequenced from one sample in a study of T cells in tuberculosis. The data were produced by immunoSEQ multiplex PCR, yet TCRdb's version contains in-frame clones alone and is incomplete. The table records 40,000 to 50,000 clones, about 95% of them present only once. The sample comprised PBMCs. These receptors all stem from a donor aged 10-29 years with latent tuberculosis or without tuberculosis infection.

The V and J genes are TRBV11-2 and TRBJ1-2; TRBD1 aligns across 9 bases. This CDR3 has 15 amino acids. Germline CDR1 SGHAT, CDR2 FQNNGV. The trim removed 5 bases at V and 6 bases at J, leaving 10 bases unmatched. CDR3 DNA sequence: TGTGCCAGCAGCCCCTTCACCGGGACAGGGAATGGCTACACCTTC. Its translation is CASSPFTGTGNGYTF.

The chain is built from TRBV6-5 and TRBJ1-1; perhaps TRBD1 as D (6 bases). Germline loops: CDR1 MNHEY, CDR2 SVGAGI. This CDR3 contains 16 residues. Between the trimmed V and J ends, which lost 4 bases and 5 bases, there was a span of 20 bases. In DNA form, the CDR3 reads TGTGCCAGCAGTTCTCCCTCGCCGGGGGGCAGGACTGAAGCTTTCTTT. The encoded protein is CASSSPSPGGRTEAFF.

The CDR3 bases are TGTGCCAGCAGCCTGGGCGAGGAACGGCTCTCTGGAAACACCATATATTTT. Translation: CASSLGEERLSGNTIYF. The chain is built from TRBV5-6 and TRBJ1-3; D call uncertain. With 4 bases removed from V and 0 bases from J, the gap between germline ends came to 17 bases. The CDR3 has 17 residues. CDR1 SGHDT and CDR2 YYEEEE come from the germline V gene.

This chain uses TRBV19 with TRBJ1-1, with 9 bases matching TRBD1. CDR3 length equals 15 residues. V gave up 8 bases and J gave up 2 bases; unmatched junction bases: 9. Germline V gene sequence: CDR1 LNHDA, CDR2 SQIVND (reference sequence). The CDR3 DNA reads TGTGCCAGTTTCGGAACAGGGGGCCCAAACACTGAAGCTTTCTTT. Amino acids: CASFGTGGPNTEAFF.

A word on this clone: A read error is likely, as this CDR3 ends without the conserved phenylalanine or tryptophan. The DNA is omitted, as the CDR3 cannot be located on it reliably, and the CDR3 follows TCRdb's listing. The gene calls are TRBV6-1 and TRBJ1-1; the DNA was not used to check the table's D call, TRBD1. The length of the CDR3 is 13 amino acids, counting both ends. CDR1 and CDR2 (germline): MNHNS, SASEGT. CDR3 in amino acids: CASSQTLGDRVTV.

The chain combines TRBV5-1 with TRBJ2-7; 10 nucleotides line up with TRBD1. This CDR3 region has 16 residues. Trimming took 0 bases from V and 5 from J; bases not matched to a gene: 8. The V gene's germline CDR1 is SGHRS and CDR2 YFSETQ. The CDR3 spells CASSLAGQGGWNEQYF. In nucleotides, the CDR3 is TGCGCCAGCAGCTTGGCCGGACAGGGGGGATGGAACGAGCAGTACTTC.

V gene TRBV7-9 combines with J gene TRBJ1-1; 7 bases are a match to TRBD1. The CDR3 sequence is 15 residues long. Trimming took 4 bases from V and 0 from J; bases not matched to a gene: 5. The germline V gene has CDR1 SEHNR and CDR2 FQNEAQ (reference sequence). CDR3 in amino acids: CASSSGQAMNTEAFF. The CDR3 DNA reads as TGTGCCAGCAGCTCAGGACAGGCCATGAACACTGAAGCTTTCTTT.

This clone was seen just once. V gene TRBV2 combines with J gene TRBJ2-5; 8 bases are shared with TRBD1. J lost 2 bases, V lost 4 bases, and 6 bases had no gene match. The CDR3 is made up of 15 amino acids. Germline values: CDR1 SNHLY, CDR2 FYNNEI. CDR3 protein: CASSGRTGIQETQYF. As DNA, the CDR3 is TGTGCCAGCAGTGGCCGGACAGGGATACAAGAGACCCAGTACTTC.

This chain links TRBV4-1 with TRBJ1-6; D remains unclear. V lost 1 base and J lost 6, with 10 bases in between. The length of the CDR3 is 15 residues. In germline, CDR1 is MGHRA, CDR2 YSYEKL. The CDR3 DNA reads TGCGCCAGCAGCCAAGCTTCAGGCACTAATTCACCCCTCCACTTT. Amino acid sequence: CASSQASGTNSPLHF.

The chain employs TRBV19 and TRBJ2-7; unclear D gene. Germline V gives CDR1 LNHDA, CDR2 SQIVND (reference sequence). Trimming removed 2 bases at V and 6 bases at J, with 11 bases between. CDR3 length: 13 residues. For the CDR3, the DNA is TGTGCCAGTAGTATACGGTCGAGCTCCGAGCAGTACTTC. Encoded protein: CASSIRSSSEQYF.

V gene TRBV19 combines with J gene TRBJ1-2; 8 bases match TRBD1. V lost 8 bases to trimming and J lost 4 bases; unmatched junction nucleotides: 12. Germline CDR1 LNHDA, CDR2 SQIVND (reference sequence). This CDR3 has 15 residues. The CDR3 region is CASGKPGQEPYGYTF. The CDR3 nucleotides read TGTGCCAGTGGTAAACCGGGACAGGAGCCCTATGGCTACACCTTC.

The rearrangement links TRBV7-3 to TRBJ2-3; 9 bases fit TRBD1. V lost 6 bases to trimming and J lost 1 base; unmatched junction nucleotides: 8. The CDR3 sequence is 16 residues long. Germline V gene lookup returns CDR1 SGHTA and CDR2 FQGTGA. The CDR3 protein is CASREMRDRGTDTQYF. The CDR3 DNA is TGTGCCAGCAGAGAAATGAGGGACAGGGGCACAGATACGCAGTATTTT.

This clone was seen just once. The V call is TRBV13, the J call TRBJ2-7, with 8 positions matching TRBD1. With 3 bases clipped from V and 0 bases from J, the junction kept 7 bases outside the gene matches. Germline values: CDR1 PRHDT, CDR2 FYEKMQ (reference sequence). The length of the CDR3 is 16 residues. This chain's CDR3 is CASSFRQGSSSYEQYF. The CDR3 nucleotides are TGTGCCAGCAGCTTCAGACAGGGGTCTAGCTCCTACGAGCAGTACTTC.

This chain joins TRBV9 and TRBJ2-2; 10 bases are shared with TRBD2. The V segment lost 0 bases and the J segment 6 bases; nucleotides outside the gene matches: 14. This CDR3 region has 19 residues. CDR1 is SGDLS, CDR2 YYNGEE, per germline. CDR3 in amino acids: CASSVGSGGRLRVAGELFF. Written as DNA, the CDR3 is TGTGCCAGCAGCGTAGGTAGCGGGGGGCGCCTCCGGGTTGCCGGGGAGCTGTTTTTT. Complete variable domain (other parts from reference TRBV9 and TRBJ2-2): DSGVTQTPKHLITATGQRVTLRCSPRSGDLSVYWYQQSLDQGLQFLIQYYNGEERAKGNILERFSAQQFPDLHSELNLSSLELGDSALYFCASSVGSGGRLRVAGELFFGEGSRLTVL.

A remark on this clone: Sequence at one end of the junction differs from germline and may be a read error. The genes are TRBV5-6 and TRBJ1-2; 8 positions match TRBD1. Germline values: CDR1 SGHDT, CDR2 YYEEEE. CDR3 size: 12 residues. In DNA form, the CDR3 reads TGTGCCAGCAGCTCAGGGACAGGCACCGACGCCTTC. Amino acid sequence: CASSSGTGTDAF.

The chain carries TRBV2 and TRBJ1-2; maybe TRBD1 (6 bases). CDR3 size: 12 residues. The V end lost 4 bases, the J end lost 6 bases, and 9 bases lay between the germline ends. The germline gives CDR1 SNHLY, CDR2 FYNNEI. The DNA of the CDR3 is TGTGCCAGCAGTGCTGAGGGGGATGGCTACACCTTC. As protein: CASSAEGDGYTF.

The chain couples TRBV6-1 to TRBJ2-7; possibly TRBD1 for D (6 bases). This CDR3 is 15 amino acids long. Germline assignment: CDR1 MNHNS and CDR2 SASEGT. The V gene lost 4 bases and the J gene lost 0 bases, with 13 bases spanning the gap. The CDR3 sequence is CASSVGQGSSYEQYF. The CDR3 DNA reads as TGTGCCAGCAGTGTGGGCCAGGGGTCCTCCTACGAGCAGTACTTC.

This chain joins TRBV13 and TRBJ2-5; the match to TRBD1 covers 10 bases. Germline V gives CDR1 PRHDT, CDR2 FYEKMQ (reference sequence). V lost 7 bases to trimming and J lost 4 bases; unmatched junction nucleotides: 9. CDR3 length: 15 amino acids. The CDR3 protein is CASTRQGAVGETQYF. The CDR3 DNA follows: TGTGCCAGCACCCGACAGGGGGCTGTTGGAGAGACCCAGTACTTC.

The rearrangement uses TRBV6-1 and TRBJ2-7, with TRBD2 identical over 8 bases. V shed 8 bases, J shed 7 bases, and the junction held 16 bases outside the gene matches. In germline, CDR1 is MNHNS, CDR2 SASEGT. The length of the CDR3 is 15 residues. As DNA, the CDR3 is TGTGCCAGCGGGACTCTAGGAGCGGGGGTTGGAGAGCAGTACTTC. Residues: CASGTLGAGVGEQYF.

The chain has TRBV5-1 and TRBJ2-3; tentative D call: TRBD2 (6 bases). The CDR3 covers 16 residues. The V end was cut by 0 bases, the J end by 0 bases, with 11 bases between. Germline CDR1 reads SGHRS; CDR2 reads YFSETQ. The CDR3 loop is CASSLAWRGSTDTQYF. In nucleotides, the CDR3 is TGCGCCAGCAGCTTGGCCTGGAGGGGTAGCACAGATACGCAGTATTTT.

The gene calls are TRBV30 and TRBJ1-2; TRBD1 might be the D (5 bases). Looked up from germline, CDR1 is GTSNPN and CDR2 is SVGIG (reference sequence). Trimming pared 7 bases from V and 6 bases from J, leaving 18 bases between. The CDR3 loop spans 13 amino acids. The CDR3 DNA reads TGTGCCTTTCGGGACTCCGGAGATAATGGCTACACCTTC. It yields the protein CAFRDSGDNGYTF.

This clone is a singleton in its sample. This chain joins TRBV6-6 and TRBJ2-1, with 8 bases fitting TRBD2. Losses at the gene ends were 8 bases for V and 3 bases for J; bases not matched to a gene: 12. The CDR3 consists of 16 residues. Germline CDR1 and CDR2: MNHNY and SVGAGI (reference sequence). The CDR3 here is CASQNLGRGVYNEQFF. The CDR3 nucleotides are TGTGCCAGCCAAAACTTGGGGCGGGGGGTCTACAATGAGCAGTTCTTC.

CDR3 residues: CASRPRDLAGGPSEQYF. CDR3 sequence (DNA): TGTGCCAGCAGGCCCCGTGACCTAGCGGGGGGGCCTAGCGAGCAGTACTTC. The chain recombines TRBV7-9 with TRBJ2-7; 12 positions agree with TRBD2. CDR3 size: 17 residues. In germline, CDR1 is SEHNR, CDR2 FQNEAQ (reference sequence). V shed 6 bases and J 6 bases; nucleotides not matched to a gene: 15.

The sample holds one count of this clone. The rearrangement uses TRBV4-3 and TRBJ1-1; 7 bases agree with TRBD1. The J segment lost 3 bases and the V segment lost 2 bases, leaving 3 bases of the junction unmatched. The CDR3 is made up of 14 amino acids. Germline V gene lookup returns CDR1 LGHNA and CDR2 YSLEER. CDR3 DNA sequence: TGCGCCAGCAGCCAACGAGACAGGGACACTGAAGCTTTCTTT. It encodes CASSQRDRDTEAFF.

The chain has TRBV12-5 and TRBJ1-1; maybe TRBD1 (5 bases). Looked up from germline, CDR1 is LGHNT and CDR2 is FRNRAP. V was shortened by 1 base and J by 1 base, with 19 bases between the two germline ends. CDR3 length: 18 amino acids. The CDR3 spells CASGLAILGGSKNTEAFF. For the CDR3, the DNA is TGTGCTAGTGGTTTGGCGATCCTGGGGGGGTCAAAGAACACTGAAGCTTTCTTT.

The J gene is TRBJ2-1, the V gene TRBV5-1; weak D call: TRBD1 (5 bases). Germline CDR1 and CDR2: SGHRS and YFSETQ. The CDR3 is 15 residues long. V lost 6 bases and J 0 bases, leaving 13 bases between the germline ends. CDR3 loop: CASKVGVSSYNEQFF. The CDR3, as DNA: TGCGCCAGCAAGGTAGGGGTAAGCTCCTACAATGAGCAGTTCTTC.

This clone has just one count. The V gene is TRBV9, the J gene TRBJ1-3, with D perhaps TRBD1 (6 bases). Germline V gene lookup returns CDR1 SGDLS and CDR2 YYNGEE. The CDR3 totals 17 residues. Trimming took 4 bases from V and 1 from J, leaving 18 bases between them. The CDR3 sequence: CASSPAGGRRSGNTIYF. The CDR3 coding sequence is TGTGCCAGCAGCCCGGCGGGGGGCCGAAGATCTGGAAACACCATATATTTT. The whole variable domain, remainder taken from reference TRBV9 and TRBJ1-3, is DSGVTQTPKHLITATGQRVTLRCSPRSGDLSVYWYQQSLDQGLQFLIQYYNGEERAKGNILERFSAQQFPDLHSELNLSSLELGDSALYFCASSPAGGRRSGNTIYFGEGSWLTVV.

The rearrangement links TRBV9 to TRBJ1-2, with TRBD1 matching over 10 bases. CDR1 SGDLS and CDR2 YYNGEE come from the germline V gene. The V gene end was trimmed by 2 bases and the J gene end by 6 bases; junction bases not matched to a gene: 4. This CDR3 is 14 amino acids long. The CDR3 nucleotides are TGTGCCAGCAGCGTGACGACAGGGGGCAATGGCTACACCTTC. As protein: CASSVTTGGNGYTF.

CDR3 bases: TGTGCCAGTAGTATAACGGGACAGTCTTATAATTCACCCCTCCACTTT. This encodes CASSITGQSYNSPLHF. The rearrangement uses TRBV19 and TRBJ1-6; TRBD1 matches at 7 bases. V lost 2 bases and J lost 4; bases outside the gene matches: 5. Germline CDR1 reads LNHDA; CDR2 reads SQIVND (reference sequence). The CDR3 runs to 16 residues.

The CDR3 DNA is TGTGCCTGGACACTAGCGGGGGGAACCGGGGAGCTGTTTTTT. Amino acid sequence: CAWTLAGGTGELFF. The chain joins TRBV30 to TRBJ2-2, with 12 bases identical to TRBD2. The CDR3 length is 14 residues. Per germline, CDR1 GTSNPN and CDR2 SVGIG (reference sequence). V lost 4 bases to trimming and J lost 5 bases; unmatched junction nucleotides: 2.

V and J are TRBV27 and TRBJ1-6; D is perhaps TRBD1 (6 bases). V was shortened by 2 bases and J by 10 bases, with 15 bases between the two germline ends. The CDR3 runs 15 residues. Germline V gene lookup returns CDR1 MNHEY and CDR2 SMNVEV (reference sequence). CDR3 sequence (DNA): TGTGCCAGCAGTTTAGGGACAAACTCTGGATCACCCCTCCACTTT. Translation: CASSLGTNSGSPLHF.